The count of the clone carrying this T cell receptor (beta chain) is one. What it binds is not known. Without the conserved terminal phenylalanine or tryptophan, this CDR3 likely stems from a read error. This sample is drawn from a study of tumor-infiltrating lymphocytes in primary liver carcinoma. Study context: The study included patients who were men and women aged 30 to 69 years.

Overall study results and limits: Lesser overlap characterized tumor-adjacent and tumor-blood pairs relative to tumor region pairs.

Germline DNA was extracted too, while blood RNA derived from unsorted whole blood. CDR1 is GTSNPN, CDR2 SVGIG, per germline (reference sequence). The CDR3 is made up of 11 amino acids. The V end was cut by 4 bases, the J end by 6 bases, with 10 bases between. Total RNA amounting to approximately 460 ng was the source from which TCR beta cDNA was made with a constant-region primer. Libraries of TCR beta came from three nested multiplex PCR rounds with slightly modified ARM-PCR. A C-beta reverse primer was combined with TRBV1-TRBV30 forward primers in the first two PCR rounds, and each round had approximately 9 cycles. Using its own MiXCR run on the multiplex PCR reads, TCRdb lists one record per CDR3 protein. The table lists fewer than 350,000 distinct CDR3 sequences, about 60% of them singletons.

The clonotype was recovered from a man aged 35 to 55 with primary liver carcinoma and hepatitis B virus infection. The sequenced sample was peripheral blood. This sequence joins TRBV30 and TRBJ2-7; D call uncertain. CDR3 sequence (DNA): TGTGCCTGGAACAGCGTAACCGAGCAGTACTTA. Protein: CAWNSVTEQYL.